The T cell receptor beta chain described here comes from a study of tumor and adjacent non-tumor tissue in lung cancer. About this clonotype: Its antigen is unidentified.

The template was RNA from unsorted bulk tissue. Notes on the study in general: Tumor tissue had significantly higher TCR diversity than normal lung. Top 100 clones took a larger repertoire share in normal lung. Shorter survival was associated with higher TCR diversity in tumors.

Looked up from germline, CDR1 is DFQATT and CDR2 is SNEGSKA (reference sequence). This CDR3 spans 16 amino acids. V was clipped by 1 base and J by 6 bases; unmatched bases: 12. A modified ARM-PCR protocol with three rounds of nested PCR amplified TCRbeta. One entry per CDR3 protein results from TCRdb running MiXCR on the multiplex PCR reads. The repertoire holds 200,000 to 250,000 distinct CDR3 sequences, with roughly 70% as singletons. This TCR was recovered from a man in his fifties or sixties with non-small cell lung cancer. The sample consisted of lung tumor tissue. The chain uses TRBV20-1 and TRBJ1-5; 7 nucleotides agree with TRBD1. CDR3 DNA: TGCAGTGCTAGAGCTAGGACAGGCCATAGTATTCAGCCCCAGCATTTT. Translated, it gives CSARARTGHSIQPQHF.